These 7 T cell receptor beta chains came from one sample sequenced in a study of neoadjuvant anti-PD-1 for oral cavity cancer. Profiled with immunoSEQ multiplex PCR; TCRdb holds only in-frame clones, not every one. The table includes under 85,000 clones, about four fifths detected once. Sequenced material: PBMCs, taken before nivolumab (anti-PD-1) treatment. These receptor sequences come from a person aged 35 to 85 with oral cavity squamous cell carcinoma.

The gene calls are TRBV7-3 and TRBJ2-3, with D perhaps matching TRBD1 (5 bases). The germline gives CDR1 SGHTA, CDR2 FQGTGA. Trimming took off 5 bases at V and 2 bases at J, with 8 bases between the two ends. CDR3 size: 13 residues. The CDR3 nucleotides read TGTGCCAGCAGCCAGGACAACACAGATACGCAGTATTTT. It is translated as CASSQDNTDTQYF.

In nucleotides, the CDR3 is TGTGCCAGCATGGGGGCTTCCTCGAAGCAGTTCTTC. Translated, it gives CASMGASSKQFF. V gene TRBV5-8 combines with J gene TRBJ2-1, with a tentative D call TRBD1 (6 bases). With 6 bases removed from V and 11 bases from J, the gap between germline ends came to 15 bases. The germline V gene encodes CDR1 SGHTS and CDR2 YDEGEE. The length of the CDR3 is 12 residues.

The chain couples TRBV2 to TRBJ2-1; no firm D call. Germline V lookup: CDR1 SNHLY, CDR2 FYNNEI. The V end lost 3 bases, the J end lost 0 bases, and 6 bases lay between the germline ends. The CDR3 is 14 amino acids. For the CDR3, the DNA is TGTGCCAGCAGTGATGGGAACTCCTACAATGAGCAGTTCTTC. Its translation is CASSDGNSYNEQFF.

V usage is TRBV9 and J usage is TRBJ2-7; D perhaps matches TRBD1 (5 bases). Trimming pared 0 bases from V and 4 bases from J, leaving 14 bases between. Germline V gene lookup returns CDR1 SGDLS and CDR2 YYNGEE. This CDR3 region has 15 residues. The CDR3 loop is CASSVVGDSPYEQYF. The CDR3 nucleotides read TGTGCCAGCAGCGTAGTTGGAGACAGTCCGTACGAGCAGTACTTC. The full variable domain, its missing parts supplied by reference TRBV9 and TRBJ2-7, is DSGVTQTPKHLITATGQRVTLRCSPRSGDLSVYWYQQSLDQGLQFLIQYYNGEERAKGNILERFSAQQFPDLHSELNLSSLELGDSALYFCASSVVGDSPYEQYFGPGTRLTVT.

The gene calls are TRBV5-1 and TRBJ1-1, with D perhaps TRBD1 (6 bases). Germline assignment: CDR1 SGHRS and CDR2 YFSETQ. The V and J ends lost 4 bases and 4 bases respectively, with 14 bases between them. This CDR3 contains 14 residues. CDR3 amino acids: CASSQQDSGTEAFF. DNA for the CDR3: TGCGCCAGCAGCCAACAGGACAGCGGCACTGAAGCTTTCTTT.

This chain uses TRBV7-2 with TRBJ1-1; D remains unclear. Looked up from germline, CDR1 is SGHTA and CDR2 is FQGNSA. Trimming took 0 bases from V and 0 from J, leaving 17 bases between them. The CDR3 sequence is 18 residues long. CDR3 bases: TGTGCCAGCAGCTTAGCGCCGGCAGGCGCACCTATGAACACTGAAGCTTTCTTT. This gives the protein CASSLAPAGAPMNTEAFF.

The chain is built from TRBV19 and TRBJ2-1, with TRBD1 identical over 8 bases. CDR3 length: 15 amino acids. Germline CDR1 reads LNHDA; CDR2 reads SQIVND (reference sequence). Germline trimming cut 4 bases from V and 4 bases from J; bases unmatched to any gene: 6. DNA of the CDR3: TGTGCCAGTAGTAGACAGGGGTGGGGTTACAATGAGCAGTTCTTC. Its protein product is CASSRQGWGYNEQFF.